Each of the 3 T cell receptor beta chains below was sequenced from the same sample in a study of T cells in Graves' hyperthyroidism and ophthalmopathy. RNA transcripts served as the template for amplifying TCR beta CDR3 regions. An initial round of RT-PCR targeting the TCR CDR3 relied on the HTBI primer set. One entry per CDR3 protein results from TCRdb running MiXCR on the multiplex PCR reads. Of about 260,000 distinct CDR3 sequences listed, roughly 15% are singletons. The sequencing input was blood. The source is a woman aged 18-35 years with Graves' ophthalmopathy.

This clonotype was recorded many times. The CDR3 DNA reads as TGTGCCAGCAGTCCATCTAGCGGGGGGCCGATTGAGCAGTTCTTC. Protein: CASSPSSGGPIEQFF. J is TRBJ2-1 and V is TRBV11-3; TRBD2 agrees at 11 bases. Germline V gives CDR1 SGHNT, CDR2 YENEEA. The CDR3 covers 15 residues. V shed 6 bases, J shed 9 bases, and the junction held 10 bases outside the gene matches. The full variable domain, in which reference TRBV11-3 and TRBJ2-1 provide the parts outside the CDR3, is EAGVVQSPRYKIIEKKQPVAFWCNPISGHNTLYWYLQNLGQGPELLIRYENEEAVDDSQLPKDRFSAERLKGVDSTLKIQPAELGDSAVYLCASSPSSGGPIEQFFGPGTRLTVL.

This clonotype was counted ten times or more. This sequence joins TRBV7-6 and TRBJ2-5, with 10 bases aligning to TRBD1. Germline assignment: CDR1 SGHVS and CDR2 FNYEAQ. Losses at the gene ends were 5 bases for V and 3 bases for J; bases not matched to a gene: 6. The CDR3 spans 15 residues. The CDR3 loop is CASSPWTGGEETQYF. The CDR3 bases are TGTGCCAGCAGCCCCTGGACAGGGGGAGAAGAGACCCAGTACTTC. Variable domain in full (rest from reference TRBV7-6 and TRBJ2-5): GAGVSQSPRYKVTKRGQDVALRCDPISGHVSLYWYRQALGQGPEFLTYFNYEAQQDKSGLPNDRFSAERPEGSISTLTIQRTEQRDSAMYRCASSPWTGGEETQYFGPGTRLLVL.

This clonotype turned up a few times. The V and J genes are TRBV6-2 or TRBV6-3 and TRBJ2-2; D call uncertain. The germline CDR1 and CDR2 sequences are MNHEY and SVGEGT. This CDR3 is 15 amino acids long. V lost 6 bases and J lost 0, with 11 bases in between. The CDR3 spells CASSLLTSNTGELFF. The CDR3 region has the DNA TGTGCCAGCAGCCTTTTAACATCGAACACCGGGGAGCTGTTTTTT.